Following are 32 T cell receptor beta chains from one sample sequenced in a study of T cell responses to AZD1222 COVID-19 vaccine. The protocol was immunoSEQ multiplex PCR, while the TCRdb copy is restricted to in-frame clones and leaves out a portion. The sample carries some 170,000 clones, approximately 91% recorded once. This sample comprised peripheral blood, obtained on day 0 of AZD1222 vaccination. These receptor sequences come from an adult in good health.

This chain joins TRBV28 and TRBJ2-3; no firm D call. The germline V gene encodes CDR1 MDHEN and CDR2 SYDVKM. The CDR3 consists of 13 residues. Trimming took off 3 bases at V and 2 bases at J, with 6 bases between the two ends. The DNA of the CDR3 is TGTGCCAGCAGTTTGATAGACACAGATACGCAGTATTTT. Translation gives CASSLIDTDTQYF.

This chain joins TRBV5-4 and TRBJ1-1, with D hard to call. V lost 2 bases to trimming and J lost 7 bases, with 18 bases between them. The CDR3 covers 15 residues. Per the germline V gene, CDR1 is SGHNT and CDR2 is YYREEE (reference sequence). The CDR3 coding sequence is TGTGCCAGCAGCTTACCCGGGCCACAAGGCGTTGAAGCTTTCTTT. This gives the protein CASSLPGPQGVEAFF.

J is TRBJ1-3 and V is TRBV5-1; TRBD1 agrees at 7 bases. Germline V lookup: CDR1 SGHRS, CDR2 YFSETQ. The junction had 17 bases not matched to a gene; V was cut back by 0 bases and J by 8 bases. The CDR3 runs 18 residues. The CDR3 spells CASSLVAGGTAFVDTIYF. The DNA for the CDR3 is TGCGCCAGCAGCTTGGTAGCCGGCGGGACAGCTTTTGTTGACACCATATATTTT.

The rearrangement joins TRBV5-1 to TRBJ1-2; 8 bases are a match to TRBD1. Germline V gene sequence: CDR1 SGHRS, CDR2 YFSETQ. Trimming cost V 2 bases and J 2 bases; bases outside gene matches: 8. This CDR3 spans 16 amino acids. The CDR3 loop reads CASSLDGTGYNYGYTF. As DNA, the CDR3 is TGCGCCAGCAGCTTAGACGGGACAGGCTACAACTATGGCTACACCTTC.

The CDR3 loop is CASSERGYGYTF. CDR3 coding DNA: TGTGCCAGCAGTGAACGAGGCTATGGCTACACCTTC. This chain connects TRBV6-1 to TRBJ1-2; D remains unclear. The CDR3 is made up of 12 amino acids. Germline loops: CDR1 MNHNS, CDR2 SASEGT. Trimming left V 2 bases short and J 4 bases short, with 5 bases between.

The genes are TRBV28 and TRBJ1-2; D gene ambiguous. Per the germline V gene, CDR1 is MDHEN and CDR2 is SYDVKM. The CDR3 has 14 residues. The V end lost 6 bases, the J end lost 5 bases, and 16 bases lay between the germline ends. The CDR3, as DNA: TGTGCCAGCAGCCGGCATGAGGGTGTATATGGCTACACCTTC. It specifies CASSRHEGVYGYTF.

This rearrangement joins TRBV6-5 to TRBJ2-1, with 7 bases aligning to TRBD1. With 7 bases clipped from V and 0 bases from J, the junction kept 6 bases outside the gene matches. The CDR3 is made up of 15 amino acids. Germline V lookup: CDR1 MNHEY, CDR2 SVGAGI. This CDR3 is CASITGASSYNEQFF. The CDR3 DNA is TGTGCCAGCATTACAGGGGCTAGCTCCTACAATGAGCAGTTCTTC.

The rearrangement links TRBV13 to TRBJ1-2; a possible D gene is TRBD1 (6 bases). CDR3 length equals 14 residues. Trimming took 6 bases from V and 7 from J, leaving 18 bases between them. Germline V gene lookup returns CDR1 PRHDT and CDR2 FYEKMQ (reference sequence). The chain's CDR3 is CASRRRTGILGYTF. Here the CDR3 DNA reads TGTGCCAGCAGAAGACGTACAGGGATACTTGGCTACACCTTC.

The chain couples TRBV5-1 to TRBJ2-2; TRBD2 matches 11 bases. CDR3 length: 15 residues. V shed 2 bases, J shed 6 bases, and the junction held 3 bases outside the gene matches. The germline V gene has CDR1 SGHRS and CDR2 YFSETQ. The CDR3 loop reads CASSFSGGAPGELFF. The CDR3 nucleotides are TGCGCCAGCAGCTTTAGCGGGGGGGCCCCCGGGGAGCTGTTTTTT.

The chain recombines TRBV11-2 with TRBJ1-2; the D gene is possibly TRBD1 (5 bases). This CDR3 comprises 14 residues. V lost 5 bases and J lost 4, with 14 bases in between. Per the germline V gene, CDR1 is SGHAT and CDR2 is FQNNGV. Here the CDR3 reads CASSRTGGGYGYTF. The DNA for the CDR3 is TGTGCCAGCAGCCGAACAGGTGGGGGCTATGGCTACACCTTC.

This CDR3 reads CASSLWGANTGELFF. CDR3 DNA: TGTGCCAGCAGTTTATGGGGGGCGAACACCGGGGAGCTGTTTTTT. The gene calls are TRBV28 and TRBJ2-2; perhaps D is TRBD1 or TRBD2 (5 bases each). V dropped 0 bases and J dropped 0 bases, with 5 bases sitting between them. The CDR3 totals 15 residues. The V gene's germline CDR1 is MDHEN and CDR2 SYDVKM.

The gene calls are TRBV6-4 and TRBJ2-7; the D gene is possibly TRBD2 (6 bases). In germline, CDR1 is MRHNA, CDR2 SNTAGT. V lost 2 bases to trimming and J lost 4 bases, with 18 bases between them. This CDR3 has 16 amino acids. The CDR3 sequence is CASSDPTGSRQYEQYF. The CDR3, as DNA: TGTGCCAGCAGTGACCCTACCGGGAGCAGGCAATACGAGCAGTACTTC.

This chain joins TRBV2 and TRBJ1-1; TRBD1 is a possible D gene (6 bases). CDR3 length equals 14 residues. Germline CDR1 reads SNHLY; CDR2 reads FYNNEI. Trimming cost V 7 bases and J 5 bases, with 17 bases left between them. CDR3 DNA sequence: TGTGCCAGCAAATGGGACACCCGGAGGACTGAAGCTTTCTTT. Protein: CASKWDTRRTEAFF.

The gene calls are TRBV19 and TRBJ1-5; D is ambiguous. V lost 3 bases and J lost 1, with 10 bases in between. Germline CDR1 reads LNHDA; CDR2 reads SQIVND (reference sequence). The CDR3 is 15 residues long. CDR3 sequence: CASSIADGSNQPQHF. Written as DNA, the CDR3 is TGTGCCAGTAGTATCGCGGACGGGAGCAATCAGCCCCAGCATTTT. Based on the CDR3 plus reference TRBV19 and TRBJ1-5, the full variable domain is DGGITQSPKYLFRKEGQNVTLSCEQNLNHDAMYWYRQDPGQGLRLIYYSQIVNDFQKGDIAEGYSVSREKKESFPLTVTSAQKNPTAFYLCASSIADGSNQPQHFGDGTRLSIL.

The chain links TRBV6-6 to TRBJ2-7, with D perhaps given as TRBD1 or TRBD2 (5 bases each). This CDR3 region has 13 residues. The germline gives CDR1 MNHNY, CDR2 SVGAGI (reference sequence). Trimming left V 7 bases short and J 4 bases short, with 14 bases between. The CDR3 here is CASTTGALYEQYF. In DNA, the CDR3 is TGTGCCAGCACCACCGGGGCCTTATACGAGCAGTACTTC.

The rearrangement links TRBV16 to TRBJ1-1; D not certain. The CDR3 totals 14 residues. CDR1 and CDR2 (germline): KGHSY, FQNENV. Between the trimmed V and J ends, which lost 1 base and 4 bases, there was a span of 10 bases. CDR3 amino acids: CASSQFGEGTEAFF. The DNA for the CDR3 is TGTGCCAGCAGCCAATTCGGGGAGGGCACTGAAGCTTTCTTT.

V is TRBV28 and J is TRBJ2-2; 7 nucleotides align to TRBD2. Trimming at V came to 5 bases and at J to 4 bases, leaving 13 bases not matched to a gene. CDR3 length equals 17 residues. The V gene's germline CDR1 is MDHEN and CDR2 SYDVKM. For the CDR3, the DNA is TGTGCCAGCAGTCCGCCTTCGGCGGGAGTTTCCACCGGGGAGCTGTTTTTT. Its protein is CASSPPSAGVSTGELFF.

This clone showed up just a few times. The CDR3: CASRPGGGWGNQPQHF. The CDR3 DNA reads TGTGCCAGCAGGCCAGGGGGGGGTTGGGGCAATCAGCCCCAGCATTTT. This chain connects TRBV28 to TRBJ1-5, with 7 bases aligning to TRBD1. This CDR3 contains 16 residues. Germline V gene lookup returns CDR1 MDHEN and CDR2 SYDVKM. The ends lost 6 bases at V and 2 bases at J; junction bases unmatched: 10.

The rearrangement uses TRBV5-6 and TRBJ2-3; 12 bases agree with TRBD2. Looked up from germline, CDR1 is SGHDT and CDR2 is YYEEEE. The CDR3 extends over 17 amino acids. V lost 4 bases to trimming and J lost 2 bases; unmatched junction nucleotides: 8. CDR3 in amino acids: CASSVETSGGFTDTQYF. As DNA, the CDR3 is TGTGCCAGCAGCGTAGAGACTAGCGGGGGATTCACAGATACGCAGTATTTT.

The CDR3 protein is CASSFGEREQYF. CDR3 nucleotide sequence: TGTGCCAGCAGCTTTGGGGAACGTGAGCAGTACTTC. V gene TRBV7-9 combines with J gene TRBJ2-7; D uncertain. Germline-derived CDR1 and CDR2 are SEHNR and FQNEAQ (reference sequence). The CDR3 is 12 amino acids. V lost 3 bases to trimming and J lost 7 bases, with 10 bases between them.

V gene TRBV7-2 combines with J gene TRBJ2-5; possibly TRBD1 for D (7 bases). This CDR3 is 12 amino acids long. The germline CDR1 and CDR2 sequences are SGHTA and FQGNSA. The V and J ends lost 7 bases and 7 bases respectively, with 13 bases between them. CDR3: CASNDREATQYF. As DNA, the CDR3 is TGTGCCAGCAACGACAGGGAGGCGACCCAGTACTTC.

V usage is TRBV6-1 and J usage is TRBJ2-1; no clear D gene. V lost 0 bases and J lost 4, with 4 bases in between. The CDR3 runs 13 residues. CDR1 is MNHNS and CDR2 is SASEGT in the germline V gene. The CDR3 nucleotides are TGTGCCAGCAGTGAAGCCCCATACAATGAGCAGTTCTTC. Encoded protein: CASSEAPYNEQFF.

This chain links TRBV19 with TRBJ1-5, with D unclear. The germline V gene encodes CDR1 LNHDA and CDR2 SQIVND (reference sequence). The CDR3 runs to 16 residues. Trimming removed 3 bases at V and 10 bases at J, with 22 bases between. The DNA for the CDR3 is TGTGCCAGTAGTATCTCCGGGCAGGCCGTCGTTCGTCCCCAGCATTTT. It yields the protein CASSISGQAVVRPQHF.

The chain uses TRBV6-5 and TRBJ2-2; D not resolved. Germline values: CDR1 MNHEY, CDR2 SVGAGI. Trimming left V 7 bases short and J 7 bases short, with 13 bases between. The CDR3 contains 13 residues. The DNA for the CDR3 is TGTGCCAGCAACACTCCCGGTGTCGGGGAGCTGTTTTTT. This gives the protein CASNTPGVGELFF.

The chain carries TRBV3-1 (or the pseudogene TRBV3-2) and TRBJ2-5, with 7 bases that match TRBD1. The CDR3 has 14 amino acids. V dropped 6 bases and J dropped 2; count of bases not matched to a gene: 6. Germline CDR1 LGHDT, CDR2 YNNKEL (reference sequence). The CDR3: CASRRMGQQETQYF. CDR3 in DNA: TGTGCCAGCAGACGGATGGGACAGCAAGAGACCCAGTACTTC.

The chain recombines TRBV9 with TRBJ1-3, with D uncertain. Germline V CDR1 and CDR2: SGDLS, YYNGEE. Trimming took 3 bases from V and 1 from J, leaving 14 bases between them. CDR3 size: 16 residues. In DNA, the CDR3 is TGTGCCAGCAGCGCGTGGGGAGGACTGTCTGGAAACACCATATATTTT. This sequence encodes CASSAWGGLSGNTIYF.

The chain joins TRBV9 to TRBJ1-2; possibly TRBD1 for D (6 bases). The CDR3 loop spans 16 amino acids. V lost 4 bases and J lost 4, with 20 bases in between. Germline V gene lookup returns CDR1 SGDLS and CDR2 YYNGEE. The CDR3 DNA is TGTGCCAGCAGCTCCGTCGGTCGGGGGGGCGGCTATGGCTACACCTTC. This translates into CASSSVGRGGGYGYTF. The complete variable domain, with remaining parts taken from reference TRBV9 and TRBJ1-2, reads DSGVTQTPKHLITATGQRVTLRCSPRSGDLSVYWYQQSLDQGLQFLIQYYNGEERAKGNILERFSAQQFPDLHSELNLSSLELGDSALYFCASSSVGRGGGYGYTFGSGTRLTVV.

This clone was picked up one time. The chain links TRBV9 to TRBJ2-1, with TRBD2 identical over 10 bases. Unmatched junction bases numbered 8, after V lost 6 bases and J lost 2 bases. CDR3 length: 16 amino acids. CDR1 SGDLS and CDR2 YYNGEE come from the germline V gene. The CDR3 nucleotides are TGTGCCAGCAACAGTCTAGCGGGGGTAACCTACAATGAGCAGTTCTTC. Protein sequence: CASNSLAGVTYNEQFF. Using reference TRBV9 and TRBJ2-1 for the parts outside the CDR3, the full variable domain is DSGVTQTPKHLITATGQRVTLRCSPRSGDLSVYWYQQSLDQGLQFLIQYYNGEERAKGNILERFSAQQFPDLHSELNLSSLELGDSALYFCASNSLAGVTYNEQFFGPGTRLTVL.

The chain employs TRBV7-3 and TRBJ2-6, with 10 bases aligning to TRBD1. CDR1 and CDR2 (germline): SGHTA, FQGTGA. Germline trimming cut 5 bases from V and 0 bases from J; bases unmatched to any gene: 4. The CDR3 runs to 17 residues. In DNA form, the CDR3 reads TGTGCCAGCAGCCTGACAGGGGGCGGCTCTGGGGCCAACGTCCTGACTTTC. It translates to CASSLTGGGSGANVLTF.

The chain combines TRBV4-1 with TRBJ1-2; no reliable D call. Germline CDR1 and CDR2: MGHRA and YSYEKL. V was trimmed by 0 bases and J by 1 base, leaving 9 bases between them. This CDR3 contains 15 residues. The CDR3 region has the DNA TGCGCCAGCAGCCAAGATACGGAAGTTAACTATGGCTACACCTTC. Translation: CASSQDTEVNYGYTF.

The rearrangement links TRBV10-3 to TRBJ2-7; 9 bases map to TRBD2. The V and J ends lost 6 bases and 5 bases, in that order; junction bases with no gene match: 8. This CDR3 comprises 14 residues. Germline CDR1 is ENHRY and CDR2 is SYGVKD. For the CDR3, the DNA is TGTGCCATCAGATTAGCGGGAGAGGAAAACGAGCAGTACTTC. It yields the protein CAIRLAGEENEQYF.

This chain uses TRBV30 with TRBJ1-5; D may be TRBD1 (5 bases). Germline CDR1 is GTSNPN and CDR2 is SVGIG (reference sequence). V was clipped by 1 base and J by 3 bases, with 10 bases between them. The CDR3 is made up of 14 amino acids. The CDR3 region has the DNA TGTGCCTGGAGTGGGTCAGGGCCCAATCAGCCCCAGCATTTT. Its translation is CAWSGSGPNQPQHF.